Below are 3 T cell receptor beta chains sequenced from a single sample in a study of cytomegalovirus exposure and HLA in healthy donors. The PCR contained 60 Vbeta and 13 Jbeta primers. Assay used: immunoSEQ multiplex PCR; TCRdb lists only in-frame clones, some missing. This sample has 190,000 or so clones, with more than 80% found just once. The specimen was PBMCs. These receptors came from a boy aged 5-17 years in good health and CMV-seronegative.

The CDR3 is CAVARELNTEAFF. The CDR3, as DNA: TGTGCCGTAGCTCGGGAGTTGAACACTGAAGCTTTCTTT. V and J are TRBV2 and TRBJ1-1; D is undetermined. V was cut by 11 bases and J by 0 bases, with 13 bases left in between. Germline assignment: CDR1 SNHLY and CDR2 FYNNEI. This CDR3 is 13 amino acids long.

V gene TRBV15 combines with J gene TRBJ2-3, with 8 bases that match TRBD1. V lost 4 bases to trimming and J lost 5 bases; unmatched junction nucleotides: 8. The CDR3 runs 15 residues. Germline V gene lookup returns CDR1 LNHNV and CDR2 YYDKDF (reference sequence). The DNA of the CDR3 is TGTGCCACCAGCACCACGGGACAGGTGATAGATACGCAGTATTTT. Its protein is CATSTTGQVIDTQYF.

The chain couples TRBV4-3 to TRBJ2-5; 9 nucleotides match TRBD2. The CDR3 sequence is 19 residues long. Germline V gives CDR1 LGHNA, CDR2 YSLEER. V shed 4 bases, J shed 5 bases, and the junction held 20 bases outside the gene matches. CDR3 sequence (DNA): TGCGCCAGCAGCCGACACGTAGGGGCTAGCGGGAAGGTTGTGGAGACCCAGTACTTC. Residues: CASSRHVGASGKVVETQYF.